A selection of T cell receptor beta chains follows, all from one sample in a study of control samples from healthy donors and cancer patients. Some clones are missing from TCRdb's copy, which holds only in-frame ones; the method was immunoSEQ multiplex PCR. This sample has under 200,000 clones; about 94% occur once, and the top ten carry 8.5%. Material: blood. These receptors all stem from a woman aged 40 to 50 in good health. The CDR3 runs from the conserved cysteine through the conserved F or W. A D gene is named only where the DNA matches it firmly. Some rows have no size entry. The others give once, few or many, or a class for an expanded clone.

d_call	v_call	j_call	clone_size	cdr3_aa	cdr3_nt
-	TRBV5-6	TRBJ1-5	-	CASSLAGGGPQHF	TGTGCCAGCAGCTTGGCCGGGGGAGGGCCCCAGCATTTT
-	TRBV6-2/TRBV6-3	TRBJ2-7	-	CASSFRDGPYEQYF	TGTGCCAGCAGTTTCCGGGACGGTCCCTACGAGCAGTACTTC
-	TRBV12-3/TRBV12-4	TRBJ2-1	-	CASSLVPPNEQFF	TGTGCCAGCAGTTTGGTTCCCCCCAATGAGCAGTTCTTC
-	TRBV4-1	TRBJ1-1	-	CASSQDSKGWGMNTEAFF	TGCGCCAGCAGCCAAGATAGCAAGGGTTGGGGCATGAACACTGAAGCTTTCTTT
-	TRBV18	TRBJ1-4	once	CASSPGGGRNEKLFF	TGTGCCAGCTCACCCGGAGGGGGGCGGAATGAAAAACTGTTTTTT
-	TRBV12-3/TRBV12-4	TRBJ2-1	-	CASKRGGDEQFF	TGTGCCAGCAAAAGGGGCGGGGATGAGCAGTTCTTC
-	TRBV25-1	TRBJ2-1	once	CASSESSGTFRDEQFF	TGTGCCAGCAGTGAATCCTCCGGGACCTTCCGGGATGAGCAGTTCTTC
-	TRBV7-2	TRBJ1-1	-	CASSLFGGNTEAFF	TGTGCCAGCAGCTTATTTGGGGGGAACACTGAAGCTTTCTTT
TRBD2	TRBV7-9	TRBJ2-3	once	CASSLMASGASTDTQYF	TGTGCCAGCAGCTTAATGGCTAGCGGGGCTAGCACAGATACGCAGTATTTT
-	TRBV30	TRBJ1-2	-	CAWSFPTGYYSNYGYTF	TGTGCCTGGAGTTTCCCGACAGGATACTACAGCAACTATGGCTACACCTTC
-	TRBV7-9	TRBJ2-7	few	CASSLVDYEQYF	TGTGCCAGCAGCTTAGTAGACTACGAGCAGTACTTC
-	TRBV2	TRBJ1-5	-	CASRGVGWPQHF	TGTGCCAGCAGGGGGGTCGGTTGGCCCCAGCATTTT
TRBD2	TRBV4-1	TRBJ2-3	-	CASSLGLAGDLDTQYF	TGCGCCAGCAGCCTGGGACTAGCGGGAGATTTGGATACGCAGTATTTT
TRBD2	TRBV5-1	TRBJ2-2	-	CASSLDRGGVVTGELFF	TGCGCCAGCAGCTTGGACCGGGGGGGGGTTGTCACCGGGGAGCTGTTTTTT
TRBD1	TRBV4-3	TRBJ2-1	-	CASSGAGGFDEQFF	TGCGCCAGCAGCGGGGCAGGGGGTTTCGATGAGCAGTTCTTC
-	TRBV7-2	TRBJ1-5	-	CASSSTGGYQPQHF	TGTGCCAGCAGTTCCACTGGGGGATATCAGCCCCAGCATTTT
TRBD1	TRBV30	TRBJ1-1	once	CASGTVNTEAFF	TGTGCCTCCGGGACAGTTAACACTGAAGCTTTCTTT
-	TRBV6-5	TRBJ1-1	-	CASSYSGPTEAFF	TGTGCCAGCAGTTACTCTGGTCCCACTGAAGCTTTCTTT
TRBD2	TRBV10-3	TRBJ2-5	-	CAISGLAGGTQYF	TGTGCCATCAGCGGACTAGCCGGAGGGACCCAGTACTTC
-	TRBV3-1/TRBV3-2	TRBJ2-5	-	CASSQGAGARQETQYF	TGTGCCAGCAGCCAAGGGGCAGGAGCCAGGCAAGAGACCCAGTACTTC
-	TRBV29-1	TRBJ1-1	-	CSVARQGSTEAFF	TGCAGCGTCGCACGTCAGGGTTCCACTGAAGCTTTCTTT
TRBD2	TRBV5-1	TRBJ2-5	once	CASSESGLAGAETQYF	TGCGCCAGCAGCGAATCAGGACTAGCGGGAGCAGAGACCCAGTACTTC
TRBD1	TRBV18	TRBJ2-7	-	CASSPAPPLTGGRYEQYF	TGTGCCAGCTCCCCAGCCCCACCTTTGACAGGGGGTCGCTACGAGCAGTACTTC
TRBD1	TRBV3-1/TRBV3-2	TRBJ1-6	-	CASSPTGTGISPLHF	TGTGCCAGCAGCCCCACCGGGACAGGGATTTCACCCCTCCACTTT
-	TRBV7-9	TRBJ2-1	once	CASSSFAGTYNEQFF	TGTGCCAGCAGCTCATTTGCGGGGACGTACAATGAGCAGTTCTTC
-	TRBV6-5	TRBJ2-5	-	CASSYSAGFETQYF	TGTGCCAGCAGTTACTCGGCGGGATTTGAGACCCAGTACTTC
TRBD2	TRBV4-1	TRBJ2-5	-	CASSQVPASGGAWETQYF	TGCGCCAGCAGCCAAGTACCGGCTAGCGGGGGGGCCTGGGAGACCCAGTACTTC
-	TRBV9	TRBJ1-6	-	CASSVDPHGGTGDSPLHF	TGTGCCAGCAGCGTAGACCCCCACGGGGGGACCGGGGATTCACCCCTCCACTTT
TRBD1	TRBV10-1	TRBJ2-5	-	CASSETGNQETQYF	TGCGCCAGCAGCGAGACAGGGAACCAAGAGACCCAGTACTTC
TRBD1	TRBV9	TRBJ1-6	-	CASSPGTENSPLHF	TGTGCCAGCAGCCCCGGGACAGAGAATTCACCCCTCCACTTT
TRBD1	TRBV5-4	TRBJ2-7	-	CASRIGQGAGEQYF	TGTGCCAGCAGAATCGGACAGGGGGCCGGCGAGCAGTACTTC
-	TRBV29-1	TRBJ2-7	-	CSGMGSEQLYF	TGCAGCGGTATGGGGAGCGAACAACTATACTTC
TRBD1	TRBV19	TRBJ1-5	-	CASRETGGSWQPQHF	TGTGCCAGTAGAGAGACAGGGGGGAGTTGGCAGCCCCAGCATTTT
-	TRBV7-2	TRBJ2-7	-	CASSLYPLGLTRDEQYF	TGTGCCAGCAGCTTATATCCTTTGGGCCTTACAAGGGACGAGCAGTACTTC
TRBD1	TRBV6-5	TRBJ1-5	-	CASSRDRGGNQPQHF	TGTGCCAGCAGTAGGGACAGGGGAGGCAATCAGCCCCAGCATTTT
-	TRBV6-5	TRBJ1-1	-	CASSYQPGAEAFF	TGTGCCAGCAGTTATCAGCCTGGGGCTGAAGCTTTCTTT
-	TRBV2	TRBJ1-2	-	CASSEGLALWRGYTF	TGTGCCAGCAGTGAAGGGTTGGCCCTTTGGCGAGGCTACACCTTC
-	TRBV6-5	TRBJ2-5	-	CASSYYGVRQETQYF	TGTGCCAGCAGTTACTATGGTGTCCGGCAAGAGACCCAGTACTTC
-	TRBV29-1	TRBJ2-1	-	CSVTPRFREQFF	TGCAGCGTCACCCCCCGATTTCGGGAGCAGTTCTTC
-	TRBV7-2	TRBJ1-2	-	CASSWPSGPGYTF	TGTGCCAGCAGCTGGCCGTCCGGGCCCGGCTACACCTTC
-	TRBV7-2	TRBJ2-7	-	CASSPGRGFGEQYF	TGTGCCAGCAGCCCAGGGAGGGGGTTCGGCGAGCAGTACTTC
-	TRBV3-1/TRBV3-2	TRBJ2-7	-	CASSRRDGYEQYF	TGTGCCAGCAGCCGAAGGGACGGCTACGAGCAGTACTTC
-	TRBV18	TRBJ1-6	-	CASSLDSYRMSSYNSPLHF	TGTGCCAGCTCACTTGACAGCTATCGGATGAGCTCCTATAATTCACCCCTCCACTTT
-	TRBV5-4	TRBJ1-3	-	CASSLGRYSGNTIYF	TGTGCCAGCAGCTTGGGACGGTACTCTGGAAACACCATATATTTT
TRBD2	TRBV18	TRBJ2-2	-	CASSKTGTSGIATGELFF	TGTGCCAGCTCAAAGACCGGGACTAGCGGGATTGCCACCGGGGAGCTGTTTTTT
-	TRBV19	TRBJ2-7	-	CASSTTRDTREQYF	TGTGCCAGTAGTACCACACGGGACACCCGGGAGCAGTACTTC
-	TRBV21-1	TRBJ1-5	-	CASTRGNQPQHF	TGTGCCAGCACCCGCGGCAATCAGCCCCAGCATTTT
-	TRBV7-2	TRBJ2-5	-	CASSLEAVWTETQYF	TGTGCCAGCAGCCTGGAGGCTGTCTGGACAGAGACCCAGTACTTC
-	TRBV9	TRBJ1-6	-	CASSVGAKNSPLHF	TGTGCCAGCAGCGTAGGGGCTAAGAATTCACCCCTCCACTTT
-	TRBV19	TRBJ1-4	-	CASSRVSGSEKLFF	TGTGCCAGTAGTCGGGTGTCTGGATCGGAAAAACTGTTTTTT
-	TRBV7-2	TRBJ1-2	-	CASSFPGVINYGYTF	TGTGCCAGCAGCTTTCCGGGAGTTATTAACTATGGCTACACCTTC
-	TRBV18	TRBJ1-2	-	CASSPPVSGVINGYTF	TGTGCCAGCTCACCACCGGTGTCGGGGGTAATAAATGGCTACACCTTC
-	TRBV5-4	TRBJ2-5	-	CASSSPAGRQETQYF	TGTGCCAGCAGCTCCCCCGCGGGCCGACAAGAGACCCAGTACTTC
-	TRBV28	TRBJ1-5	-	CASSSRKYQPQHF	TGTGCCAGCAGTTCTAGAAAATATCAGCCCCAGCATTTT